Following are 29 T cell receptor beta chains from one sample sequenced in a study of blood T cell repertoires in COVID-19. Here immunoSEQ multiplex PCR was the method, and the copy in TCRdb shows in-frame clones only, minus some. The repertoire holds approximately 76,000 clones, around nine tenths seen once, with roughly 8% in the top ten. Sequencing used peripheral blood. The receptors originated from a man aged 25-45 years with acute or convalescent COVID-19.

The chain has TRBV6-5 and TRBJ2-2, with D possibly TRBD1 on 6 matching bases. Germline V gene sequence: CDR1 MNHEY, CDR2 SVGAGI. The V end was cut by 9 bases, the J end by 4 bases, with 9 bases between. This CDR3 is 12 amino acids long. CDR3 in DNA: TGTGCCAGTACAGGGAGCACCGGGGAGCTGTTTTTT. It translates to CASTGSTGELFF.

The chain couples TRBV27 to TRBJ2-2; no clear D gene. Germline assignment: CDR1 MNHEY and CDR2 SMNVEV (reference sequence). The CDR3 has 13 residues. V shed 6 bases and J shed 8 bases, with 13 bases lying between them. CDR3 coding DNA: TGTGCCAGCAGCCTGACTGAGGCTGGGGAGCTGTTTTTT. Amino acid sequence: CASSLTEAGELFF.

This chain links TRBV30 with TRBJ1-1; TRBD1 agrees at 7 bases. This CDR3 region has 14 residues. Germline CDR1 GTSNPN, CDR2 SVGIG (reference sequence). J gave up 1 base and V 4 bases, and 6 bases lay outside the gene matches. The CDR3 DNA follows: TGTGCCTGGACGGACAGGTTCTCGAACACTGAAGCTTTCTTT. It is translated as CAWTDRFSNTEAFF.

In its sample, this clone was seen a few times. The chain carries TRBV4-2 and TRBJ2-1, with TRBD2 matching 14 bases. Trimming at V came to 5 bases and at J to 9 bases, leaving 9 bases not matched to a gene. CDR3 length: 16 amino acids. Germline lookup yields CDR1 LGHNA and CDR2 YNFKEQ. CDR3 DNA: TGTGCCAGCAGCACCTATGGACTAGCGGGAGGCGGTGAGCAGTTCTTC. Translated, it gives CASSTYGLAGGGEQFF.

The chain is built from TRBV28 and TRBJ1-3; 8 bases are a match to TRBD1. J gave up 1 base and V 6 bases, and 8 bases lay outside the gene matches. The CDR3 consists of 16 residues. Germline V gene sequence: CDR1 MDHEN, CDR2 SYDVKM. The CDR3 reads CASSQVGQGSGNTIYF. CDR3 DNA sequence: TGTGCCAGCAGCCAGGTCGGACAGGGTTCTGGAAACACCATATATTTT.

This chain links TRBV9 with TRBJ2-5; 12 bases are shared with TRBD2. The J segment lost 4 bases and the V segment lost 3 bases, leaving 4 bases of the junction unmatched. This CDR3 has 15 amino acids. Per germline, CDR1 SGDLS and CDR2 YYNGEE. CDR3 nucleotide sequence: TGTGCCAGCAGCGAAGGACTAGCGGGACGAGAGACCCAGTACTTC. This codes for CASSEGLAGRETQYF.

The V gene is TRBV7-2, the J gene TRBJ2-4, with D perhaps matching TRBD1 (6 bases). This CDR3 comprises 15 residues. With 5 bases removed from V and 3 bases from J, the gap between germline ends came to 14 bases. In germline, CDR1 is SGHTA, CDR2 FQGNSA. Here the CDR3 DNA reads TGTGCCAGCAGCAACAGGGCTGGGGGCAAAAACATTCAGTACTTC. Protein sequence: CASSNRAGGKNIQYF.

The CDR3 loop reads CASSPRLGINEQFF. CDR3 sequence (DNA): TGTGCCAGCAGCCCTCGACTAGGAATCAATGAGCAGTTCTTC. V and J are TRBV3-1 (or the pseudogene TRBV3-2) and TRBJ2-1; possible D gene TRBD2, 6 bases. The CDR3 is 14 residues long. Germline V lookup: CDR1 LGHDT, CDR2 YNNKEL (reference sequence). Trimming pared 4 bases from V and 6 bases from J, leaving 13 bases between.

The CDR3 region is CASIGASGSPKPPNEQFF. The CDR3 coding sequence is TGCGCCAGCATAGGCGCTAGCGGGAGCCCCAAGCCCCCCAATGAGCAGTTCTTC. The chain is built from TRBV23-1 and TRBJ2-1; TRBD2 matches 10 bases. TRBV23-1 belongs to the ORF category, with a function that is uncertain. After removal of 7 bases from V and 6 bases from J, the junction contained 18 bases not matched to a gene. This CDR3 is 18 amino acids long.

The chain carries TRBV15 and TRBJ2-7; TRBD1 aligns across 7 bases. This CDR3 contains 15 residues. V lost 4 bases, J lost 4 bases, and 10 bases stayed unmatched. Germline V gene lookup returns CDR1 LNHNV and CDR2 YYDKDF (reference sequence). The CDR3 nucleotides are TGTGCCACCAGCACTAGACAGGGCTTACGATACGAGCAGTACTTC. This codes for CATSTRQGLRYEQYF.

CDR3 in DNA: TGTGCCAGCAGCGCGGGGGGCTACGAGCAGTACTTC. Translating it yields CASSAGGYEQYF. This chain links TRBV9 with TRBJ2-7, with 7 bases identical to TRBD2. V trimming: 3 bases; J trimming: 3 bases; junction bases outside the gene matches: 0. This CDR3 has 12 residues. Per the germline V gene, CDR1 is SGDLS and CDR2 is YYNGEE. Full variable domain (missing parts from reference TRBV9 and TRBJ2-7): DSGVTQTPKHLITATGQRVTLRCSPRSGDLSVYWYQQSLDQGLQFLIQYYNGEERAKGNILERFSAQQFPDLHSELNLSSLELGDSALYFCASSAGGYEQYFGPGTRLTVT.

The rearrangement joins TRBV29-1 to TRBJ1-2, with D uncertain. Germline values: CDR1 SQVTM, CDR2 ANQGSEA. This CDR3 contains 11 residues. V lost 3 bases and J lost 4, with 6 bases in between. Here the CDR3 reads CSVESVYGYTF. Written as DNA, the CDR3 is TGCAGCGTTGAGTCAGTCTATGGCTACACCTTC.

This sequence joins TRBV4-3 and TRBJ2-1; TRBD2 might be the D (5 bases). The germline gives CDR1 LGHNA, CDR2 YSLEER. This CDR3 has 17 amino acids. V lost 3 bases to trimming and J lost 2 bases, with 17 bases between them. DNA for the CDR3: TGCGCCAGCAGCCAGAAACCCCCAGCGGAGCCCTACAATGAGCAGTTCTTC. This translates into CASSQKPPAEPYNEQFF.

This chain connects TRBV7-2 to TRBJ1-2; a weak D match, TRBD1 (6 bases). Germline CDR1 is SGHTA and CDR2 is FQGNSA. The CDR3 covers 14 residues. The ends were cut back, 2 bases at V and 7 bases at J, with 14 bases in the middle. The CDR3 sequence: CASSLQGKAPGYTF. The DNA of the CDR3 is TGTGCCAGCAGCTTACAGGGGAAGGCTCCTGGCTACACCTTC.

This chain joins TRBV30 and TRBJ2-1; TRBD1 might be the D (6 bases). The V gene's germline CDR1 is GTSNPN and CDR2 SVGIG (reference sequence). This CDR3 spans 15 amino acids. Deletions cut 3 bases from V and 10 bases from J, with 22 bases between. Here the CDR3 DNA reads TGTGCCTGGAGACGCACAGGGTATTATCGGAACGAGCAGTTCTTC. It translates to CAWRRTGYYRNEQFF.

The rearrangement uses TRBV11-3 and TRBJ2-3, with TRBD2 matching 8 bases. Per germline, CDR1 SGHNT and CDR2 YENEEA. J lost 4 bases, V lost 4 bases, and 7 bases had no gene match. The CDR3 is 15 residues long. The CDR3, as DNA: TGTGCCAGCAGCTCGGGCCCTAGCGGGTCAGATACGCAGTATTTT. This encodes CASSSGPSGSDTQYF.

The V and J genes are TRBV5-6 and TRBJ2-7, with 11 nucleotides matching TRBD2. After removal of 4 bases from V and 5 bases from J, the junction contained 17 bases not matched to a gene. Looked up from germline, CDR1 is SGHDT and CDR2 is YYEEEE. This CDR3 comprises 18 residues. The CDR3 DNA sequence: TGTGCCAGCAGCCCGGCGGGACTAGCGGCTATACACCCTCACGAGCAGTACTTC. It translates to CASSPAGLAAIHPHEQYF. The complete variable domain, with remaining parts taken from reference TRBV5-6 and TRBJ2-7, reads DAGVTQSPTHLIKTRGQQVTLRCSPKSGHDTVSWYQQALGQGPQFIFQYYEEEERQRGNFPDRFSGHQFPNYSSELNVNALLLGDSALYLCASSPAGLAAIHPHEQYFGPGTRLTVT.

The V and J genes are TRBV7-9 and TRBJ1-1, with 8 bases matching TRBD1. The CDR3 consists of 15 residues. The V segment lost 5 bases and the J segment 4 bases; nucleotides outside the gene matches: 9. Germline V gene lookup returns CDR1 SEHNR and CDR2 FQNEAQ (reference sequence). CDR3 region: CASSQGAVIGTEAFF. The CDR3 region has the DNA TGTGCCAGCAGCCAGGGGGCTGTGATAGGCACTGAAGCTTTCTTT.

The chain recombines TRBV11-2 with TRBJ2-2; D is uncertain. The CDR3 has 17 amino acids. Between the trimmed V and J ends, which lost 5 bases and 0 bases, there was a span of 16 bases. Looked up from germline, CDR1 is SGHAT and CDR2 is FQNNGV. Here the CDR3 DNA reads TGTGCCAGCAGCCAATTTAACACGGGTCCGAACACCGGGGAGCTGTTTTTT. Translation gives CASSQFNTGPNTGELFF.

The sample holds one count of this clone. The chain couples TRBV28 to TRBJ1-5; D uncertain. Germline values: CDR1 MDHEN, CDR2 SYDVKM. This CDR3 spans 12 amino acids. V lost 10 bases and J lost 4, with 11 bases in between. The CDR3 coding sequence is TGTGCCATTGCGGAGAGGAATCAGCCCCAGCATTTT. Translation: CAIAERNQPQHF.

The V and J genes are TRBV18 and TRBJ2-7; the match to TRBD2 covers 8 bases. The CDR3 has 15 residues. Germline CDR1 and CDR2: KGHSH and LQKENI. V lost 3 bases and J lost 5; bases outside the gene matches: 9. The CDR3 is CASSPGPGLGDEQYF. CDR3 DNA sequence: TGTGCCAGCTCACCGGGCCCGGGACTAGGGGACGAGCAGTACTTC.

The J gene is TRBJ1-5, the V gene TRBV7-8; D uncertain. Germline-derived CDR1 and CDR2 are SGHVS and FQNEAQ. The CDR3 covers 13 residues. Trimming left V 1 base short and J 7 bases short, with 8 bases between. The CDR3 nucleotides read TGTGCCAGCAGCTTAGGGGCTCGACAGCCCCAGCATTTT. Translating gives CASSLGARQPQHF. Looking up the rest from reference TRBV7-8 and TRBJ1-5 gives the full variable domain: GAGVSQSPRYKVAKRGQDVALRCDPISGHVSLFWYQQALGQGPEFLTYFQNEAQLDKSGLPSDRFFAERPEGSVSTLKIQRTQQEDSAVYLCASSLGARQPQHFGDGTRLSIL.

The chain links TRBV7-6 to TRBJ2-1; D gene ambiguous. This CDR3 comprises 15 residues. The germline V and J ends were trimmed by 7 bases and 2 bases, with 15 bases remaining between them. The germline gives CDR1 SGHVS, CDR2 FNYEAQ. This CDR3 is CASTRVEQTYNEQFF. CDR3 nucleotide sequence: TGTGCCAGCACTCGGGTCGAGCAGACCTACAATGAGCAGTTCTTC.

The rearrangement links TRBV25-1 to TRBJ2-1; D is perhaps TRBD1 (5 bases). The CDR3 is made up of 11 amino acids. Germline values: CDR1 MGHDK, CDR2 SYGVNS. Trimming shortened V by 5 bases and J by 10 bases, and 9 bases separated the two germline ends. The CDR3 coding sequence is TGTGCCAGCAGTCCAGGGTACGAGCAGTTCTTC. Amino acids: CASSPGYEQFF.

The chain links TRBV13 to TRBJ2-7; 10 positions match TRBD2. V dropped 0 bases and J dropped 3; count of bases not matched to a gene: 2. The germline CDR1 and CDR2 sequences are PRHDT and FYEKMQ (reference sequence). The CDR3 extends over 15 amino acids. CDR3 protein: CASSLGLAGDYEQYF. The CDR3, as DNA: TGTGCCAGCAGCTTAGGTCTAGCGGGAGACTACGAGCAGTACTTC.

Note on this clone: One end of the junction does not line up with germline, which may come from a read error. The chain recombines TRBV7-2 with TRBJ2-5, with 9 positions matching TRBD1. Germline CDR1 reads SGHTA; CDR2 reads FQGNSA. There are 15 residues in the CDR3. The CDR3: CANSFGQGLRETQYF. The CDR3 nucleotides read TGTGCCAACAGCTTCGGACAGGGGTTAAGGGAGACCCAGTACTTC.

This chain joins TRBV27 and TRBJ1-1; TRBD1 might be the D (6 bases). CDR1 is MNHEY, CDR2 SMNVEV, per germline (reference sequence). This CDR3 spans 16 amino acids. The germline V and J ends were trimmed by 5 bases and 4 bases, with 20 bases remaining between them. The CDR3 DNA is TGTGCCAGCAGTCCCCGCCCAATCACAGGGTTCACTGAAGCTTTCTTT. It encodes CASSPRPITGFTEAFF.

This chain connects TRBV18 to TRBJ1-1, with a weak D call TRBD1 (5 bases). Trimming removed 4 bases at V and 1 base at J, with 7 bases between. This CDR3 comprises 13 residues. Germline V lookup: CDR1 KGHSH, CDR2 LQKENI. CDR3 sequence reads: CASSRGQNTEAFF. As DNA, the CDR3 is TGTGCCAGCTCACGAGGACAGAACACTGAAGCTTTCTTT.

The rearrangement uses TRBV28 and TRBJ1-2, with 7 bases identical to TRBD1. The CDR3 extends over 16 amino acids. Germline trimming cut 3 bases from V and 4 bases from J; bases unmatched to any gene: 11. From germline, CDR1 is MDHEN and CDR2 SYDVKM. CDR3 in amino acids: CASSFFDQGDAYGYTF. The CDR3 bases are TGTGCCAGCAGTTTCTTCGATCAGGGGGATGCCTATGGCTACACCTTC.